The rows below give T cell receptor beta chains drawn from one sample of a study of blood T cell repertoires in COVID-19. Generated by immunoSEQ multiplex PCR, the TCRdb table keeps only in-frame clones and is missing some. The sample records around 320,000 clones, around 92% being singletons. Specimen: PBMCs or T cells enriched from blood (not recorded which). These receptors all stem from a woman aged 45-60 years who had been exposed to COVID-19. Each CDR3 is given with its conserved first and last residue.

TRBV5-6 CASSGGGAAYNEQFF
TRBV7-2 CASSPGGLTYNEQFF
TRBV7-2 CASSLYRSGNTIYF
TRBV18 CASSPPPLMAVSHGYTF
TRBV9 CASSVGRGLSEKLFF
TRBV5-1 CASSLVSGWDYGYTF
TRBV7-9 CAATRGEKNTEAFF
TRBV19 CASRSVNYGYTF
TRBV5-4 CASSPWLTSRGLEQFF
TRBV29-1 CSVEAGFSTDTQYF
TRBV21-1 CASSKMKGAQSNQPQHF
TRBV6-6 CASSPLGLAVVGETQYF
TRBV7-9 CASSLASGKGYEQYF
TRBV10-3 CAISEERQGSSYEQYF
TRBV5-5 CASSFLTGAGNTEAFF
TRBV19 CASSPLGGGRGELFF
TRBV27 CASSETGGTEAFF
TRBV6-5 CASNPSGLVSYEQYF
TRBV30 CAWGLSGANVLTF
TRBV4-1 CASTYIPTEADTEAFF
TRBV5-1 CASSPRDKAYEQYF
TRBV7-2 CASSGTGTSAEQYF
TRBV15 CATSRDRGSSGNTIYF
TRBV24-1 CATSDSRSNTEAFF
TRBV10-3 CAISESSGGNQPQHF
TRBV19 CASSQGWNQPQHF
TRBV9 CASSGGLMLAKNIQYF
TRBV4-1 CASSQVPGNQPQHF
TRBV2 CASSGDRGSGANVLTF
TRBV27 CASSYTTGFGEQYF
TRBV5-6 CASSLAGRGGNQPQHF
TRBV28 CASRSGGAHDTQYF
TRBV2 CASSKQGNYGYTF
TRBV7-9 CASSSTGVGTGELFF
TRBV28 CASSLWQGQNQPQHF
TRBV27 CASSLGDRYNEQFF
TRBV6-2/TRBV6-3 CASSYTSFMTGELFF
TRBV15 CATSREAGRIEKLFF
TRBV10-2 CASRLTGGGYHEQYF
TRBV5-4 CASSAVTGKNYGYTF